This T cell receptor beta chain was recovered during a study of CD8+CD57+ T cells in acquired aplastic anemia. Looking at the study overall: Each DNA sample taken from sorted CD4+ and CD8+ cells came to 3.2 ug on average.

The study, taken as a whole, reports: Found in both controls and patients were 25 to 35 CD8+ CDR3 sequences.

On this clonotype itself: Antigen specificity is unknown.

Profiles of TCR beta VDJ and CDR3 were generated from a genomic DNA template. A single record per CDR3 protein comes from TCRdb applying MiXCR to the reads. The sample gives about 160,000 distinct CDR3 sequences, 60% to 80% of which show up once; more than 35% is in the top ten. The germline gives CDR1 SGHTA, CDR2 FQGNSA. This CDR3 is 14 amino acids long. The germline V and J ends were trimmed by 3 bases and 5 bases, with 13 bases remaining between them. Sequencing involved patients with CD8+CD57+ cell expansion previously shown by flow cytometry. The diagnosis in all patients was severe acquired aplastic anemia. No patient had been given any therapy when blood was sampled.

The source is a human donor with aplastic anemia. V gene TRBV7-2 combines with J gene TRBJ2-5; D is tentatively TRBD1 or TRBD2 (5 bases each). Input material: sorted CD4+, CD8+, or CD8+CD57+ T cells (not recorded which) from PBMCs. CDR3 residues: CASSLGPQRETQYF. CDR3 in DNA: TGTGCCAGCAGCTTGGGACCTCAACGGGAGACCCAGTACTTC. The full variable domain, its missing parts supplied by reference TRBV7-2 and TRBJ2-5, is GAGVSQSPSNKVTEKGKDVELRCDPISGHTALYWYRQSLGQGLEFLIYFQGNSAPDKSGLPSDRFSAERTGGSVSTLTIQRTQQEDSAVYLCASSLGPQRETQYFGPGTRLLVL.